Listed below are T cell receptor beta chains from one sample, sequenced in a study of cytomegalovirus exposure and HLA in healthy donors. Sequencing was performed with immunoSEQ multiplex PCR; in TCRdb, only in-frame clones are kept and a portion is missing. Among approximately 76,000 clones, around 80% were seen once, and the ten largest hold around 2.5%. Sample: PBMCs. Receptors originate from a man aged 25-45 years in good health and CMV-seronegative. Both conserved end residues are part of each CDR3. The order of the fields is D gene, clone size, J gene, V gene, CDR3 DNA, CDR3 protein. A D gene is named only where the DNA matches it firmly. Expanded clones are given a class, and other clones once, few, many or no size at all.

NA | NA | TRBJ1-4 | TRBV29-1 | TGCAGCGTTGAAGAACATCCAGGGTTCGGTGAAAAACTGTTTTTT | CSVEEHPGFGEKLFF
NA | NA | TRBJ1-1 | TRBV4-1 | TGCGCCAGCAGAGTGCAGGGAGGGACGACTGAAGCTTTCTTT | CASRVQGGTTEAFF
NA | few | TRBJ2-7 | TRBV18 | TGTGCCAGCTCACCAACTTCCTACGAGCAGTACTTC | CASSPTSYEQYF
NA | NA | TRBJ1-1 | TRBV15 | TGTGCCACCAGCAGAGATCAGGGGGAAGCTTTCTTT | CATSRDQGEAFF
TRBD2 | NA | TRBJ2-3 | TRBV2 | TGTGCCAGCACCCTTCCGGGGGGACTAGCGGGGAGCACAGATACGCAGTATTTT | CASTLPGGLAGSTDTQYF
NA | NA | TRBJ2-5 | TRBV2 | TGTGCCAGCAGTCCTTTAGAGACCCAGTACTTC | CASSPLETQYF
TRBD1 | NA | TRBJ1-6 | TRBV7-9 | TGTGCCAGCAGTAATGGGACAGGATACTCACCCCTCCACTTT | CASSNGTGYSPLHF
TRBD1 | NA | TRBJ2-2 | TRBV7-9 | TGTGCCAGCAGCCTCGGGACAGTCACCGGGGAGCTGTTTTTT | CASSLGTVTGELFF
NA | NA | TRBJ2-5 | TRBV29-1 | TGCAGCGTGGGGGGAGAGACCCAGTACTTC | CSVGGETQYF
NA | NA | TRBJ2-7 | TRBV6-7 | TGTGCCACTCGGGGTTCAACCCACGAGCAGTACTTC | CATRGSTHEQYF
NA | NA | TRBJ2-2 | TRBV18 | TGTGCCAGCTCACCACCCCACAGGGCGACCGGGGAGCTGTTTTTT | CASSPPHRATGELFF
TRBD1 | NA | TRBJ1-2 | TRBV27 | TGTGCCAGCAGTATATCAGGGGGCGCCGGGGTTGGCTACACCTTC | CASSISGGAGVGYTF
TRBD1 | NA | TRBJ2-3 | TRBV6-5 | TGTGCCAGCAGTTACGGCAGGGGGCATGCAGATACGCAGTATTTT | CASSYGRGHADTQYF
NA | NA | TRBJ2-7 | TRBV19 | TGTGCCAGTAGTATAGGATCCGGTTACGAGCAGTACTTC | CASSIGSGYEQYF
TRBD2 | NA | TRBJ2-5 | TRBV6-1 | TGTGCCAGCAGTAAACTAGCGGGGGCCCAAGAGACCCAGTACTTC | CASSKLAGAQETQYF
NA | NA | TRBJ1-2 | TRBV6-1 | TGTGCCAGCAGTGAAGGGAGAGAGAGAGGCTACACCTTC | CASSEGRERGYTF
NA | NA | TRBJ1-2 | TRBV19 | TGTGCCAGCACACGCAACCGTGACAGGTTCTATGGCTACACCTTC | CASTRNRDRFYGYTF
TRBD1 | few | TRBJ1-3 | TRBV6-5 | TGTGCCAGCAGACAGGGGGCGAGAGGAAACACCATATATTTT | CASRQGARGNTIYF
NA | NA | TRBJ1-2 | TRBV19 | TGTGCCAGTAGTACCGGTTGGGGGGAGGCGGCCTATGGCTACACCTTC | CASSTGWGEAAYGYTF
NA | NA | TRBJ2-1 | TRBV6-1 | TGTGCCAGCAGTGAAGCGCGTAGACGAGGGCAGTTCTTC | CASSEARRRGQFF
NA | NA | TRBJ2-1 | TRBV29-1 | TGCAGCGTTGAAGATGTTCTCGGGGGAGGCTATAATGAGCAGTTCTTC | CSVEDVLGGGYNEQFF
NA | NA | TRBJ1-2 | TRBV6-1 | TGTGCCAGCAGTAAGGGCAGGGACTATGGCTACACCTTC | CASSKGRDYGYTF
NA | NA | TRBJ2-3 | TRBV9 | TGTGCCAGCAGCGTAGGGGGCTCGGTCTCTTCCTGGGATACGCAGTATTTT | CASSVGGSVSSWDTQYF
NA | NA | TRBJ1-2 | TRBV13 | TGTGCCAGCAGCTTAGACAGGGATGGCTACACCTTC | CASSLDRDGYTF
TRBD1 | NA | TRBJ1-6 | TRBV30 | TGTGCCTGGACAAGGGACAGGGGTCCACCCCTCCACTTT | CAWTRDRGPPLHF
TRBD1 | NA | TRBJ1-1 | TRBV2 | TGTGCCAGCAGCCTTACAGGGGGCGGGATAGAGGCTTTCTTT | CASSLTGGGIEAFF